This T cell receptor (beta chain) was obtained from a study of cytomegalovirus exposure and HLA in healthy donors. Study-level points and caveats: Cytomegalovirus status was reportedly diagnosed by the classifier with high sensitivity and specificity. Rare sequences made up most TCRs, while some public TCRs were found in many donors.

V gave up 3 bases and J gave up 0 bases, with 7 bases separating them. CDR3 length equals 14 residues. Per germline, CDR1 SGDLS and CDR2 YYNGEE. Concerning this clone: What it binds is unknown.

The donors were part of the validation cohort, which consisted of about 130 subjects and was separate from the first cohort of several hundred subjects. The table came from immunoSEQ multiplex PCR; TCRdb's copy has only in-frame clones and leaves some out. The profile shows about 130,000 clones, about nine tenths of them singletons. Sequencing used PBMCs. V is TRBV9 and J is TRBJ2-1; D is perhaps TRBD2 (6 bases). The receptor comes from a woman aged 25 to 39 in good health and CMV-seropositive. The CDR3, as DNA: TGTGCCAGCAGCGACGGGAGCTCCTACAATGAGCAGTTCTTC. Its translation: CASSDGSSYNEQFF.